This is a list of T cell receptor beta chains from one sample in a study of CD8+CD57+ T cells in acquired aplastic anemia. TCRdb fed the reads into MiXCR, producing one record per CDR3 protein. This sample carries around 500,000 distinct CDR3 sequences, about a third of them seen once, and the ten largest clones take 0.75% to 0.95%. The material sequenced was sorted CD4+, CD8+, or CD8+CD57+ T cells (not recorded which) from PBMCs. The receptors were gathered from a human donor with aplastic anemia. CDR3s include the opening cysteine and the closing phenylalanine or tryptophan. The order of the fields is CDR3 length, J gene, D gene, clone size, V gene, CDR3 protein, CDR3 DNA. The D gene is left open where the match is weak. A row's size may be missing; if present it is once, few, many or a size class.

>14|TRBJ2-3|.|few|TRBV15
CATSRRVSTDTQYF
TGTGCCACCAGCCGACGGGTCAGCACAGATACGCAGTATTTT
>15|TRBJ1-3|.|.|TRBV10-3
CAISPSGPSGNTIYF
TGTGCCATCAGCCCTTCGGGTCCCTCTGGAAACACCATATATTTT
>14|TRBJ1-1|.|few|TRBV5-1
CASSPEGHGTEAFF
TGCGCCAGCAGCCCTGAGGGCCATGGGACTGAAGCTTTCTTT
>17|TRBJ1-6|TRBD1|many|TRBV9
CASSAQGRTGLYSPLHF
TGTGCCAGCAGCGCCCAAGGACGGACAGGGCTTTATTCACCCCTCCACTTT
>11|TRBJ1-5|.|.|TRBV7-3
CANRWRKLQHF
TGTGCCAACAGGTGGAGGAAGCTCCAGCATTTT
>11|TRBJ2-7|.|many|TRBV20-1
CSAKRVYEQYF
TGCAGTGCAAAAAGGGTCTACGAGCAGTACTTC
>17|TRBJ2-1|.|.|TRBV15
CATSRDLLGGLNNEQFF
TGTGCCACCAGCAGAGATCTACTTGGGGGGCTCAACAATGAGCAGTTCTTC
>14|TRBJ2-3|.|many|TRBV7-3
CASSLSTGTDTQYF
TGTGCCAGCAGCCTTTCCACCGGCACAGATACGCAGTATTTT
>16|TRBJ2-5|TRBD2|few|TRBV5-1
CASSTGSSGGQETQYF
TGCGCCAGCAGCACTGGTTCTAGCGGGGGGCAAGAGACCCAGTACTTC
>15|TRBJ2-7|TRBD2|.|TRBV19
CASSRLAGGRSEQYF
TGCGCCAGTAGCCGACTAGCGGGGGGGCGTTCCGAGCAGTACTTC
>13|TRBJ1-2|.|.|TRBV12-3/TRBV12-4
CASTLQGRHGYTF
TGTGCCAGCACCCTACAGGGACGTCATGGCTACACCTTC
>11|TRBJ2-7|.|.|TRBV29-1
CSESGPGEQYF
TGCAGCGAGAGCGGGCCAGGGGAGCAGTACTTC
>13|TRBJ2-7|.|.|TRBV19
CASITGLPYEQYF
TGTGCCAGTATCACAGGGTTGCCCTACGAGCAGTACTTC
>19|TRBJ2-7|.|once|TRBV2
CASSEAAFRIQRSSYEQYF
TGTGCCAGCAGTGAAGCGGCCTTTAGGATCCAGCGTAGCTCCTACGAGCAGTACTTC
>15|TRBJ1-2|.|many|TRBV7-3
CASSSGGFVTDGYTF
TGTGCCAGCAGCTCGGGGGGCTTTGTAACGGATGGCTACACCTTC
>13|TRBJ2-6|.|.|TRBV29-1
CSVGNSGANVLTF
TGCAGCGTTGGAAACTCTGGGGCCAACGTCCTGACTTTC
>15|TRBJ1-2|.|many|TRBV20-1
CSTRGTDPANYGYTF
TGCAGCACTAGAGGAACAGATCCTGCTAACTATGGCTACACCTTC